The clone carrying this T cell receptor (beta chain) appeared a few times. Source study methods: After removing out-of-frame reads, approximately 2.2 million distinct TCRbeta sequences remained. Here immunoSEQ multiplex PCR was the method, and the copy in TCRdb shows in-frame clones only, minus some. The DNA gave D and trimming, while V, J and clone size come from that table. The data hold tens of thousands of clones, with 76% observed a single time. This CDR3 is 17 amino acids long. The J segment lost 1 base and the V segment lost 5 bases, leaving 11 bases of the junction unmatched. CDR1 is LGHNA, CDR2 YNFKEQ, per germline. Single viable CD3+CD4+CD8-CD45RO+ cells were sorted as the memory CD4+ T cells. Serum IgG to CMV pp150, pp28, p38 and p52 defined serostatus. These data belong to a study of memory CD4+ T cells and cytomegalovirus serostatus. Whole-study context: Donors were healthy Belgian adults, 9 or 10 CMV seropositive and 20 to 30 seronegative.

V usage is TRBV4-2 and J usage is TRBJ1-1; 9 bases map to TRBD1. The source of this sequence is an adult in good health and CMV-seronegative. Sequencing used memory CD4+ T cells from blood. CDR3 nucleotides: TGTGCCAGCAGCAAGACCACAGGGGGCCATCCGAACACTGAAGCTTTCTTT. Its translation is CASSKTTGGHPNTEAFF.